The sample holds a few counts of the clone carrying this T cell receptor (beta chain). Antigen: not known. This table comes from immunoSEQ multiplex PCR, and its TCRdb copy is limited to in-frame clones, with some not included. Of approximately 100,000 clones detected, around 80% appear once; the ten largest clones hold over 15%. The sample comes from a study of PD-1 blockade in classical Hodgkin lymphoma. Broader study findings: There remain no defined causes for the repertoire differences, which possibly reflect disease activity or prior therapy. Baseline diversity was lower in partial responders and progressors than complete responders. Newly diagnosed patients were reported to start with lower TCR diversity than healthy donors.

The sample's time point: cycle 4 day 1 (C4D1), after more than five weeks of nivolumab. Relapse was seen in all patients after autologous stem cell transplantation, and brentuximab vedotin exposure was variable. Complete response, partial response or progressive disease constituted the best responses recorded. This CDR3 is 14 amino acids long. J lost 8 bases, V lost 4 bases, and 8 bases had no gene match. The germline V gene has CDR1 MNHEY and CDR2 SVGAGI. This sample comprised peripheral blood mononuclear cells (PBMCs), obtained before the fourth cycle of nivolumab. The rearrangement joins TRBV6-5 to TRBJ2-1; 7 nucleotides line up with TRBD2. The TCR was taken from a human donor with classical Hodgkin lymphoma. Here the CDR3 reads CASSSATSRDEQFF. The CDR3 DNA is TGTGCCAGCAGTTCAGCGACTAGCCGCGATGAGCAGTTCTTC.